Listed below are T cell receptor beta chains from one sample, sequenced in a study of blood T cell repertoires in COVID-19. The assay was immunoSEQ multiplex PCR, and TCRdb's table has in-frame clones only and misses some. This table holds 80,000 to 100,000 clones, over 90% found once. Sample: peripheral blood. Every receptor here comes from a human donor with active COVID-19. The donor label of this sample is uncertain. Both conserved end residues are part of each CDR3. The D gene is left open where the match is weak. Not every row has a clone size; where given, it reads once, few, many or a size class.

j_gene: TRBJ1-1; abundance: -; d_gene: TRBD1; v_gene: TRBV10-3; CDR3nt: TGTGCCATCAGTGCCTCGACAGGGCGGGAGGACACTGAAGCTTTCTTT; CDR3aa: CAISASTGREDTEAFF
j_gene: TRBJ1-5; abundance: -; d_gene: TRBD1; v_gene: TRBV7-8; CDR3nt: TGTGCCAGCAGCAGAGTTCGCCCCGGGACAGCGAGTAGCAATCAGCCCCAGCATTTT; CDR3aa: CASSRVRPGTASSNQPQHF
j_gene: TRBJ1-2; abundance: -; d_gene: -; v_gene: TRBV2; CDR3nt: TGTGCCAGCATTTTGACCAGCGCCAGCTACACCTTC; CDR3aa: CASILTSASYTF
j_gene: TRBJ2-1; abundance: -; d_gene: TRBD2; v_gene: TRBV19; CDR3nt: TGTGCCAGTAGTAGGAGCGGGGGTACCTACAATGAGCAGTTCTTC; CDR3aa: CASSRSGGTYNEQFF
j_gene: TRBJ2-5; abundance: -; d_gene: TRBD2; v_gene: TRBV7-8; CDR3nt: TGTGCCAGCAGCTTAAACGGCGGGGGGCCCCGGGAGACCCAGTACTTC; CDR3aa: CASSLNGGGPRETQYF
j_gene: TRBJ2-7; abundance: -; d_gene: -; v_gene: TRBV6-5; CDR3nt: TGTGCCAGCAGTTACAGGGGCGCCTACGAGCAGTACTTC; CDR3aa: CASSYRGAYEQYF
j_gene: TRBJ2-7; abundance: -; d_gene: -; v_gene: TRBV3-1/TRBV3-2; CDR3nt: TGTGCCAGCAGCCGCCGCAGGCGAGAGGGTTGCTACGAGCAGTACTTC; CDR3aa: CASSRRRREGCYEQYF
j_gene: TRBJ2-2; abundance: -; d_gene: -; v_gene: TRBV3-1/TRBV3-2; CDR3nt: TGTGCCAGCAGCCTTTATGGGGAGCTGTTTTTT; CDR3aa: CASSLYGELFF
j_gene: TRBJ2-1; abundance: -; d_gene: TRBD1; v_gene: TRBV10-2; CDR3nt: TGCGCCAGCAGTGAACCGGACAGGAGCAATGAGCAGTTCTTC; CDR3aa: CASSEPDRSNEQFF
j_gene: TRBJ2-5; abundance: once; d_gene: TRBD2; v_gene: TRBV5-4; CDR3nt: TGTGCCAGCAGCGTACGACTAGCGGGGGAAGAGACCCAGTACTTC; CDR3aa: CASSVRLAGEETQYF
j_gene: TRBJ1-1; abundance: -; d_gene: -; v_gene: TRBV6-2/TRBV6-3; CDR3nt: TGTGCCAGCAGTCCGGGACACCCGAACACTGAAGCTTTCTTT; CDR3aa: CASSPGHPNTEAFF
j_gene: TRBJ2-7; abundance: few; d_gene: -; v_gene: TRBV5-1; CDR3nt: TGCGCCAGCAGCTCATTTTACGAGCAGTACTTC; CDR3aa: CASSSFYEQYF
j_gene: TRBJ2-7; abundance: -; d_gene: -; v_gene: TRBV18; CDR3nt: TGTGCCAGCTCACCAACAGGTCCCTACGAGCAGTACTTC; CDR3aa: CASSPTGPYEQYF
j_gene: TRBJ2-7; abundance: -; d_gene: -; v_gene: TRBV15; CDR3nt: TGTGCCACCAGCAGGGGCAGGGCCATAAGCTCCTACGAGCAGTACTTC; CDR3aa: CATSRGRAISSYEQYF
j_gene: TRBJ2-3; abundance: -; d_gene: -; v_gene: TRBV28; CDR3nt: TGTGCCAGCAGTTTATTACAGGGTATTGGCACAGATACGCAGTATTTT; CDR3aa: CASSLLQGIGTDTQYF
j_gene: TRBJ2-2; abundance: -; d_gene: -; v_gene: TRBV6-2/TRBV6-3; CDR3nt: TGTGCCAGCAGCCCCCGCGGGGAGCTGTTTTTT; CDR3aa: CASSPRGELFF
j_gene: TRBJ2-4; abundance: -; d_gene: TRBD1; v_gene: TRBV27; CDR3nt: TGTGCCAGCAGTCCGGGACAGGGGTTAGCCAAAAACATTCAGTACTTC; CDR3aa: CASSPGQGLAKNIQYF
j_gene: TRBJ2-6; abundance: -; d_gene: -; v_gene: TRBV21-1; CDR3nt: TGTGCCAGCAGCAAAGTCAGACCAAACTATTCTGGGGCCAACGTCCTGACTTTC; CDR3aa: CASSKVRPNYSGANVLTF
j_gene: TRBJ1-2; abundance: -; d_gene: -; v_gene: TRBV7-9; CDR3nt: TGTGCCAGCAGCCTCGGACAGTGGGAGGGCTACACCTTC; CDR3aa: CASSLGQWEGYTF
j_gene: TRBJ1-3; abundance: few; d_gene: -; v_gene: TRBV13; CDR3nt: TGTGCCAGCAGCCGCGGGATATCTGGAAACACCATATATTTT; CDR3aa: CASSRGISGNTIYF
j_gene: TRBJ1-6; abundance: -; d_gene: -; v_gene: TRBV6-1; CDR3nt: TGTGCCAGCAGTGAGCCCGGGGGGCGCTGGTCACCCCTCCACTTT; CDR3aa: CASSEPGGRWSPLHF
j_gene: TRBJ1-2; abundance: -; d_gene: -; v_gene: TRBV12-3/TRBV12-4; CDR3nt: TGTGCCAGCAGTCCTCAGGGGTCCTATGGCTACACCTTC; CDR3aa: CASSPQGSYGYTF
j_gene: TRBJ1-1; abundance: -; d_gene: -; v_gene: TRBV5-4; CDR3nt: TGTGCCAGCAGCTTGGGGCGGGAGGGAAGCGCTGAAGCTTTCTTT; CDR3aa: CASSLGREGSAEAFF
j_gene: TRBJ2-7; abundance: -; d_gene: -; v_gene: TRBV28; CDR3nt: TGTGCCAGCAGGATCGTAGGGAAGGGAGGTGGCTACGAGCAGTACTTC; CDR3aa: CASRIVGKGGGYEQYF
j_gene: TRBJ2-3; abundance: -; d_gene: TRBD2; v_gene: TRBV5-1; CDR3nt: TGCGCCAGCAGCTTGGGTAGCGGGGGGATCGGCGGAGATACGCAGTATTTT; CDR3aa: CASSLGSGGIGGDTQYF
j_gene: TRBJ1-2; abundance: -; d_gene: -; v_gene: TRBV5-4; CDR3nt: TGTGCCAGCAGCTTGGAGGGCTGGAGGTCCGCTCGGGGTGGCTACACCTTC; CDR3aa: CASSLEGWRSARGGYTF
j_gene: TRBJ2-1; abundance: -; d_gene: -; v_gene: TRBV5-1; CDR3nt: TGCGCCAGCAGCTTAGTCCAGTCCAATGAGCAGTTCTTC; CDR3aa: CASSLVQSNEQFF
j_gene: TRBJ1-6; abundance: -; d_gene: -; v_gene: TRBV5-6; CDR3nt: TGTGCCAGCTCCCCTAAGGCGGGCGGCAGGGGTAATTCACCCCTCCACTTT; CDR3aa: CASSPKAGGRGNSPLHF
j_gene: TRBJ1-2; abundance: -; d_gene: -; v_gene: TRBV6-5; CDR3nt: TGTGCCAGCAGTTACCTGGACAGTGGAGCTGGTGGCTACACCTTC; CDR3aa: CASSYLDSGAGGYTF
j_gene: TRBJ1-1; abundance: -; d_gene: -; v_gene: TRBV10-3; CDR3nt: TGTGCCACTTATGACACTGCAGGGTCAGAGTCCGCTGAAGCTTTCTTT; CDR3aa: CATYDTAGSESAEAFF
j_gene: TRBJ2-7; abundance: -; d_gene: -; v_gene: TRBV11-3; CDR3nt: TGTGCCAGCAGCTTAGATCCCACTACCTACGAGCAGTACTTC; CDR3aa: CASSLDPTTYEQYF
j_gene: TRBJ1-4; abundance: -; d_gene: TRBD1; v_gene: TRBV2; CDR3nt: TGTGCCAGCAGTGAAGCCGGACAGGGTTCTGAAAAACTGTTTTTT; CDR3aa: CASSEAGQGSEKLFF
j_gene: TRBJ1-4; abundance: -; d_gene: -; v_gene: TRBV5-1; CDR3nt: TGCGCCAGCAGCCCAGGTGCTCATGAAAAACTGTTTTTT; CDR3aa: CASSPGAHEKLFF
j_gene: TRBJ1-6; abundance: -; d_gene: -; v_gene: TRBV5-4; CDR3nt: TGTGCCAGCACCTGGGTAGCAGCCTATAATTCACCCCTCCACTTT; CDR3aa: CASTWVAAYNSPLHF
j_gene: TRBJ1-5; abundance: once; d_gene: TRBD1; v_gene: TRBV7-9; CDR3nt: TGTGCCAGCAGCTTAGGGACAGGGGATAATCAGCCCCAGCATTTT; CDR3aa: CASSLGTGDNQPQHF
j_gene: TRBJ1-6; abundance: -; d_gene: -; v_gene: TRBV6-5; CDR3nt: TGTGCCAGCAGAAGCAGGAATTCACCCCTCCACTTT; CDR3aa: CASRSRNSPLHF
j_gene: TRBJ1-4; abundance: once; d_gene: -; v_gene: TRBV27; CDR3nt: TGTGCCAGCAGTTTTCGGCGGGGGAGTGAAAAACTGTTTTTT; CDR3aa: CASSFRRGSEKLFF
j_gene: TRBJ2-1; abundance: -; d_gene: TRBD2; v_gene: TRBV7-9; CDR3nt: TGTGCCAGCAGCCCGACCCTAGCGGGGGTCTACAATGAGCAGTTCTTC; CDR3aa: CASSPTLAGVYNEQFF
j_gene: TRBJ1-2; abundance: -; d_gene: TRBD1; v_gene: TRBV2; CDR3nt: TGTGCCAGCAGTCTCCGGGACAGGGGGCGCGGGGGAGGCTACACCTTC; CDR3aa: CASSLRDRGRGGGYTF
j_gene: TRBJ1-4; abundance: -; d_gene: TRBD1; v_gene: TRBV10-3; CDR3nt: TGTGCCATCAGCCGACAGGGAAATGAAAAACTGTTTTTT; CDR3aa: CAISRQGNEKLFF
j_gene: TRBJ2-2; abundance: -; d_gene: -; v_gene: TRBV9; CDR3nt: TGTGCCAGCAGCCCGAACCCTTATAGCGGAGGCGGGGAGCTGTTTTTT; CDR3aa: CASSPNPYSGGGELFF
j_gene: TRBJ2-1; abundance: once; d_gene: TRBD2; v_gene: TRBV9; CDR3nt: TGTGCCAGCAGCGTAGCTCTGACTAGCGCAGACAATGAGCAGTTCTTC; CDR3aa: CASSVALTSADNEQFF
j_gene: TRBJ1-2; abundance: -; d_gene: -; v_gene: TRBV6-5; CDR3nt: TGTGCCAGCAGTTACTCGAATCGCGGCGGCTCAAGAGGCTACACCTTC; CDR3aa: CASSYSNRGGSRGYTF
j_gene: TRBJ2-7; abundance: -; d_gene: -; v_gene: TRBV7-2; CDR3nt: TGTGCCAGCAGCGCTACAGGGTCAATAGTCTCCTACGAGCAGTACTTC; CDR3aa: CASSATGSIVSYEQYF
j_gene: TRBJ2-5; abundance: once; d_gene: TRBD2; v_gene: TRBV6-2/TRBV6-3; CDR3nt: TGTGCCAGCAGTTCTTCTCTGGGACTAGCGGAACAAGAGACCCAGTACTTC; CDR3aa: CASSSSLGLAEQETQYF
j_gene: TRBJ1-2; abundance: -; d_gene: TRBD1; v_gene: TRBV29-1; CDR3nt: TGCAGCGTTGGGACAGGGGGTAACTATGGCTACACCTTC; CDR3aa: CSVGTGGNYGYTF
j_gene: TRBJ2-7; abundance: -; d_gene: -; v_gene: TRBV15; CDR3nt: TGTGCCACCAGCAGAGCGTCGACGGACACCTACGAGCAGTACTTC; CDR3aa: CATSRASTDTYEQYF
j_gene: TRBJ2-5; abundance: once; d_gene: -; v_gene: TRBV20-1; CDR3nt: TGCAGTGCTAGTACGGGTCGGGGAGAGACCCAGTACTTC; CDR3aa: CSASTGRGETQYF
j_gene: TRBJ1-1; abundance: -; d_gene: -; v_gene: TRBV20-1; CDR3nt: TGCAGTGCTAGTCCCCAGACTGAAGCTTTCTTT; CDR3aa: CSASPQTEAFF
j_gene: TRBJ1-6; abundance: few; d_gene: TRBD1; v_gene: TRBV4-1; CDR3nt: TGCGCCAGCAGCCAAGGGACAGGGATTAATTCACCCCTCCACTTT; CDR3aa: CASSQGTGINSPLHF
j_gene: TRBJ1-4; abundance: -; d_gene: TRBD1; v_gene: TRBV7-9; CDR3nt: TGTGCCAGCAGCTTTTCGGGACAGGGGAATGAAAAACTGTTTTTT; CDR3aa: CASSFSGQGNEKLFF
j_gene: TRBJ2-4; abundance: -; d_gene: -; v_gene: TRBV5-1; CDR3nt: TGCGCCAGCAGCTTGGCCATGGTAAGACTCCCGGCCAAAAACATTCAGTACTTC; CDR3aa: CASSLAMVRLPAKNIQYF
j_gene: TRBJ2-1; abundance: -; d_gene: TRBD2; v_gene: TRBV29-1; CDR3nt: TGCAGCGTTGAAGTGTGGCTAGCGGGAGAGACCTACAATGAGCAGTTCTTC; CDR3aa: CSVEVWLAGETYNEQFF
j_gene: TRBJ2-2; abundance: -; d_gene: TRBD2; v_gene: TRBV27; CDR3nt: TGTGCCAGCAGTTTACGCGGACTAGCGGGAGGACCGAACACCGGGGAGCTGTTTTTT; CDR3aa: CASSLRGLAGGPNTGELFF
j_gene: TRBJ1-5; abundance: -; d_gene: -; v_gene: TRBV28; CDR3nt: TGTGCCAGCAGTTTTATACCGGGCAATCAGCCCCAGCATTTT; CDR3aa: CASSFIPGNQPQHF
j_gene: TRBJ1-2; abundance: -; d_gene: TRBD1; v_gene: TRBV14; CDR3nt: TGTGCCAGCAGCCAGAGGGACAGGGGTGGCTATGGCTACACCTTC; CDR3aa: CASSQRDRGGYGYTF
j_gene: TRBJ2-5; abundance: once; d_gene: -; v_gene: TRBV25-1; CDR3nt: TGTGCCAGCAGTTCAGCGGTGGAGACCCAGTACTTC; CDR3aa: CASSSAVETQYF
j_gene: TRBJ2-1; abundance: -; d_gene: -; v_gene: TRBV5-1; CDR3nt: TGCGCCAGCAGCTTGGTTAGCGGAAGCTCCTACAATGAGCAGTTCTTC; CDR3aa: CASSLVSGSSYNEQFF
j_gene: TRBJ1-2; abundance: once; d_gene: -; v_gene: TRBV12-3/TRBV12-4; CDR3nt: TGTGCCAGCAGTTTAGGGAGGTTCTATGGCTACACCTTC; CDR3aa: CASSLGRFYGYTF
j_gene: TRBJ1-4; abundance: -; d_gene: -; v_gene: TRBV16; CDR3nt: TGTGCCAGCAGTCAGGGAGGAAAACTGTTTTTT; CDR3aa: CASSQGGKLFF